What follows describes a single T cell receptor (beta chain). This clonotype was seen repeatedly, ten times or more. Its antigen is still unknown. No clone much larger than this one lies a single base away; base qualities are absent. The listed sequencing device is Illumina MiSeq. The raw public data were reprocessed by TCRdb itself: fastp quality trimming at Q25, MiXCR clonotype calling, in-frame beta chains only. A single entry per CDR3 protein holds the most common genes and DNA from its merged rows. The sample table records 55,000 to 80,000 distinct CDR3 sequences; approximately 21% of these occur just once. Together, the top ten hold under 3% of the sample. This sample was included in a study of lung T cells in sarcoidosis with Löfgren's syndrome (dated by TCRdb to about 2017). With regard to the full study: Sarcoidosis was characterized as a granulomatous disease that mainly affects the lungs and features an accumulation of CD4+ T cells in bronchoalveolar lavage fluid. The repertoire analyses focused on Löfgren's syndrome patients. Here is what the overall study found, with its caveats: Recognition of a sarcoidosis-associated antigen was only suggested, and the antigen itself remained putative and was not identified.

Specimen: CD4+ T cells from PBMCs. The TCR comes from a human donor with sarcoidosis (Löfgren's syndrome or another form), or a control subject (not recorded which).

The CDR3 region: CASSQDQTETQYF. The DNA is as follows: TGTGCCAGCAGCCAAGATCAGACAGAGACCCAGTACTTC. The receptor chain draws on TRBV4-2 and TRBJ2-5; a confident D gene designation cannot be given. V gives up 0 bases and J gives up 4 bases, and the segment between their germline ends measures 6 bases. CDR1 and CDR2 are drawn from the germline V gene: LGHNA, YNFKEQ. Taken from cysteine to phenylalanine, the CDR3 has 13 residues. CDR3 DNA is the only sequence kept; it has 39 bases, read in frame from the first base.